This T cell receptor (beta chain) comes out of a study of tumor-infiltrating lymphocytes in primary liver carcinoma. cDNA specific to TCR beta was made from approximately 0.55 ug of total RNA, with a constant-region primer employed for priming. What produced the TCR beta libraries was three nested multiplex PCR rounds using slightly modified ARM-PCR. One entry per CDR3 protein results from TCRdb running MiXCR on the multiplex PCR reads. Of fewer than 80,000 distinct CDR3 sequences listed, 69% are singletons. DNA and RNA were both co-extracted from approximately 20-30 mg of bulk tissue that had not been sorted. The clonotype comes from a man aged 35 to 55 with primary liver carcinoma and hepatitis B virus infection. The sample taken for sequencing was tumor-adjacent normal liver tissue.

The CDR3 nucleotides are TGTGCCAGCAGCTTATTAGGCGACAGCCGGACCGTGGAGCAGTACTTC. Residues: CASSLLGDSRTVEQYF. This chain links TRBV5-6 with TRBJ2-7; possible D gene TRBD1, 5 bases. The length of the CDR3 is 16 residues. The germline V and J ends were trimmed by 2 bases and 7 bases, with 22 bases remaining between them. Germline V gives CDR1 SGHDT, CDR2 YYEEEE. Full variable domain (missing parts from reference TRBV5-6 and TRBJ2-7): DAGVTQSPTHLIKTRGQQVTLRCSPKSGHDTVSWYQQALGQGPQFIFQYYEEEERQRGNFPDRFSGHQFPNYSSELNVNALLLGDSALYLCASSLLGDSRTVEQYFGPGTRLTVT.